This T cell receptor (beta chain) was sequenced in a study of metastatic and nonmetastatic thyroid tumors. The table lists this clone with many counts. TCRdb re-called the PCR reads through MiXCR. The data hold 25,000 to 35,000 clones, with under 20% observed a single time. CDR3 size: 19 residues. From germline, CDR1 is MGHRA and CDR2 YSYEKL. The V segment lost 3 bases and the J segment 1 base; nucleotides outside the gene matches: 10. All patients reached thyroid surgery having received no treatment beforehand. Material for sequencing was blood. The gene calls are TRBV4-1 and TRBJ2-2; 11 bases fit TRBD2. The sequence was obtained from a female donor with papillary thyroid cancer or a benign thyroid nodule (not recorded which). Some clones in this sample may be carry-over from other donors' samples. Here the CDR3 DNA reads TGCGCCAGCAGCCACCCAAGTTCCGGGACTAGCGGGAACACCGGGGAGCTGTTTTTT. Amino acids: CASSHPSSGTSGNTGELFF.